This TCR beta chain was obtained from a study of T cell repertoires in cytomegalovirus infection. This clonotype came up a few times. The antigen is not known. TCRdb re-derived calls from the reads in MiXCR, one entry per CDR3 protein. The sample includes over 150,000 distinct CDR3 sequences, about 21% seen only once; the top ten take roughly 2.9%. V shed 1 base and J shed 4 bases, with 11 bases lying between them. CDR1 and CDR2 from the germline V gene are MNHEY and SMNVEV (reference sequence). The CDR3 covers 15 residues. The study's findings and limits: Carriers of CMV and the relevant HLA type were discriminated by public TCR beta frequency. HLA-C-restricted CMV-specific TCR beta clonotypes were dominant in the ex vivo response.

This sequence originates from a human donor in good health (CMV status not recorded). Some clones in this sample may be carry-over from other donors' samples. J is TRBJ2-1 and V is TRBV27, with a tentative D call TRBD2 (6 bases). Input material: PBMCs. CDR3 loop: CASSLWGTSYNEQFF. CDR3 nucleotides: TGTGCCAGCAGTTTATGGGGGACTTCTTACAATGAGCAGTTCTTC.